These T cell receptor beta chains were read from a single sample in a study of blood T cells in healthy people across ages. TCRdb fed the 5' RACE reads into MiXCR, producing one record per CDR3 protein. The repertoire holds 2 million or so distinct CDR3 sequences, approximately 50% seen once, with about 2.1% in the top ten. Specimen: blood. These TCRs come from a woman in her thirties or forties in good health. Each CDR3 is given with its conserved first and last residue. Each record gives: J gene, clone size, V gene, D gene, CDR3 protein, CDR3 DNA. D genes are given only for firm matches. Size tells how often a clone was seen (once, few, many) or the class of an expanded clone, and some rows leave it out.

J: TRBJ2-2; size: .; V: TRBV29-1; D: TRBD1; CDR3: CSVGRTGTGSNTGELFF; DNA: TGCAGCGTTGGACGTACTGGGACAGGCTCGAACACCGGGGAGCTGTTTTTT
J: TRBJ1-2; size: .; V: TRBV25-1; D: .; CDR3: CASSESTGGYTF; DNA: TGTGCCAGCAGTGAATCGACGGGTGGCTACACCTTC
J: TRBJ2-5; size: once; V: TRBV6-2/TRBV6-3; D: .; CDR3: CASSKQGHETQYF; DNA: TGTGCCAGCAGTAAACAGGGACACGAGACCCAGTACTTC
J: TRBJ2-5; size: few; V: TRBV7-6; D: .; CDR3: CASSLAAGRYLGETQYF; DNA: TGTGCCAGCAGCTTAGCGGCGGGGCGATACCTCGGGGAGACCCAGTACTTC
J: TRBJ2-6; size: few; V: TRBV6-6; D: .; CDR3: CASRTATSGANVLTF; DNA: TGTGCCAGCAGAACGGCGACAAGTGGGGCCAACGTCCTGACTTTC
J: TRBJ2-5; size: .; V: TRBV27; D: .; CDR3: CASSPLFQETQYF; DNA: TGTGCCAGCAGTCCGCTCTTCCAAGAGACCCAGTACTTC
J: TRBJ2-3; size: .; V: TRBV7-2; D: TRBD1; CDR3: CASGTGGADTQYF; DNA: TGTGCCAGTGGGACAGGGGGTGCTGATACGCAGTATTTT
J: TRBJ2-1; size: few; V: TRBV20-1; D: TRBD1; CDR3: CSARVTGGRGEQFF; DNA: TGCAGTGCTAGAGTGACAGGGGGCAGGGGTGAGCAGTTCTTC
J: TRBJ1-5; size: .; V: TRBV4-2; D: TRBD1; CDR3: CASSQDGPGGGRPQPQHF; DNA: TGTGCCAGCAGCCAAGACGGGCCAGGGGGCGGGAGGCCTCAGCCCCAGCATTTT
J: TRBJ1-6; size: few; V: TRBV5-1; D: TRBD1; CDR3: CASSSDRYNSPLHF; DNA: TGCGCCAGCAGCTCGGACAGGTATAATTCACCCCTCCACTTT
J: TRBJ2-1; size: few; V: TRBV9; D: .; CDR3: CASSVDTEYYNEQFF; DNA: TGTGCCAGCAGCGTAGACACAGAGTACTACAATGAGCAGTTCTTC
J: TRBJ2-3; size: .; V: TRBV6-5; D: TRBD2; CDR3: CATGFRLAGGDTQYF; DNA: TGTGCCACCGGGTTCCGACTAGCGGGCGGAGATACGCAGTATTTT
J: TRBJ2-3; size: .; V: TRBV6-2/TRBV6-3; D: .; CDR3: CASSYSGGLTDTRYF; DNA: TGTGCCAGCAGTTACTCCGGCGGCCTCACAGATACGCGGTATTTT
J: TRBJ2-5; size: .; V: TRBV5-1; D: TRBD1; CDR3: CASSWTYRGRQETQYF; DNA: TGCGCCAGCAGCTGGACGTACAGGGGACGCCAAGAGACCCAGTACTTC
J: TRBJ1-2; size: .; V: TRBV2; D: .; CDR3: CASSEAAGANYGYTF; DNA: TGTGCCAGCAGTGAAGCGGCAGGAGCTAACTATGGCTACACCTTC
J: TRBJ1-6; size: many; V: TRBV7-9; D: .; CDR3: CASSGSGTSLSSPLHF; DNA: TGTGCCAGCAGCGGCAGCGGGACATCGCTTAGCTCACCCCTCCACTTT
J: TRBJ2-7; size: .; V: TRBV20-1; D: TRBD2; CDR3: CSASWRGSSYEQYF; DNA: TGCAGTGCTAGCTGGCGGGGGAGCTCCTACGAGCAGTACTTC
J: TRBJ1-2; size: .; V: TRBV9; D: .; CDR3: CASSEGQRIGYTF; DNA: TGTGCCAGCAGCGAGGGGCAGAGGATAGGCTACACCTTC
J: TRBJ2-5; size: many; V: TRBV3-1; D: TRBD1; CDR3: CACEDRGLKTQYF; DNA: TGTGCCTGCGAAGACAGGGGGCTGAAGACCCAGTACTTC
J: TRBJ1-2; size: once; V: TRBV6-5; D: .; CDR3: CASSLGWNYGYTF; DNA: TGTGCCAGCAGTCTAGGATGGAACTATGGCTACACCTTC
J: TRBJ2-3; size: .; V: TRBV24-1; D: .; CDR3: CATSDRTEGTDTQYF; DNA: TGTGCCACCAGTGACAGGACGGAGGGCACAGATACGCAGTATTTT
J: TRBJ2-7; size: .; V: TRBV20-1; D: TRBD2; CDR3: CSSLRGTHEQYF; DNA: TGCAGTTCACTGCGGGGGACCCACGAGCAGTACTTC